This entry describes one T cell receptor beta chain. This record belongs to a study of blood T cell repertoires in COVID-19. Assay used: immunoSEQ multiplex PCR; TCRdb lists only in-frame clones, some missing. The data show 170,000 or so clones, with 78% seen just once and 15% to 20% held by the top ten. The CDR3 has 13 residues. V trimming: 8 bases; J trimming: 4 bases; junction bases outside the gene matches: 2. CDR1 and CDR2 from the germline V gene are MDHEN and SYDVKM. This receptor was taken from a woman between 45 and 65 years old who had recovered from COVID-19. The material sequenced was PBMCs or T cells enriched from blood (not recorded which). V usage is TRBV28 and J usage is TRBJ2-7; 13 nucleotides agree with TRBD2. The CDR3 DNA sequence: TGTGCCAGCGAACTAGCGGGAGGGTACGAGCAGTACTTC. It is translated as CASELAGGYEQYF. Variable domain in full (rest from reference TRBV28 and TRBJ2-7): DVKVTQSSRYLVKRTGEKVFLECVQDMDHENMFWYRQDPGLGLRLIYFSYDVKMKEKGDIPEGYSVSREKKERFSLILESASTNQTSMYLCASELAGGYEQYFGPGTRLTVT.